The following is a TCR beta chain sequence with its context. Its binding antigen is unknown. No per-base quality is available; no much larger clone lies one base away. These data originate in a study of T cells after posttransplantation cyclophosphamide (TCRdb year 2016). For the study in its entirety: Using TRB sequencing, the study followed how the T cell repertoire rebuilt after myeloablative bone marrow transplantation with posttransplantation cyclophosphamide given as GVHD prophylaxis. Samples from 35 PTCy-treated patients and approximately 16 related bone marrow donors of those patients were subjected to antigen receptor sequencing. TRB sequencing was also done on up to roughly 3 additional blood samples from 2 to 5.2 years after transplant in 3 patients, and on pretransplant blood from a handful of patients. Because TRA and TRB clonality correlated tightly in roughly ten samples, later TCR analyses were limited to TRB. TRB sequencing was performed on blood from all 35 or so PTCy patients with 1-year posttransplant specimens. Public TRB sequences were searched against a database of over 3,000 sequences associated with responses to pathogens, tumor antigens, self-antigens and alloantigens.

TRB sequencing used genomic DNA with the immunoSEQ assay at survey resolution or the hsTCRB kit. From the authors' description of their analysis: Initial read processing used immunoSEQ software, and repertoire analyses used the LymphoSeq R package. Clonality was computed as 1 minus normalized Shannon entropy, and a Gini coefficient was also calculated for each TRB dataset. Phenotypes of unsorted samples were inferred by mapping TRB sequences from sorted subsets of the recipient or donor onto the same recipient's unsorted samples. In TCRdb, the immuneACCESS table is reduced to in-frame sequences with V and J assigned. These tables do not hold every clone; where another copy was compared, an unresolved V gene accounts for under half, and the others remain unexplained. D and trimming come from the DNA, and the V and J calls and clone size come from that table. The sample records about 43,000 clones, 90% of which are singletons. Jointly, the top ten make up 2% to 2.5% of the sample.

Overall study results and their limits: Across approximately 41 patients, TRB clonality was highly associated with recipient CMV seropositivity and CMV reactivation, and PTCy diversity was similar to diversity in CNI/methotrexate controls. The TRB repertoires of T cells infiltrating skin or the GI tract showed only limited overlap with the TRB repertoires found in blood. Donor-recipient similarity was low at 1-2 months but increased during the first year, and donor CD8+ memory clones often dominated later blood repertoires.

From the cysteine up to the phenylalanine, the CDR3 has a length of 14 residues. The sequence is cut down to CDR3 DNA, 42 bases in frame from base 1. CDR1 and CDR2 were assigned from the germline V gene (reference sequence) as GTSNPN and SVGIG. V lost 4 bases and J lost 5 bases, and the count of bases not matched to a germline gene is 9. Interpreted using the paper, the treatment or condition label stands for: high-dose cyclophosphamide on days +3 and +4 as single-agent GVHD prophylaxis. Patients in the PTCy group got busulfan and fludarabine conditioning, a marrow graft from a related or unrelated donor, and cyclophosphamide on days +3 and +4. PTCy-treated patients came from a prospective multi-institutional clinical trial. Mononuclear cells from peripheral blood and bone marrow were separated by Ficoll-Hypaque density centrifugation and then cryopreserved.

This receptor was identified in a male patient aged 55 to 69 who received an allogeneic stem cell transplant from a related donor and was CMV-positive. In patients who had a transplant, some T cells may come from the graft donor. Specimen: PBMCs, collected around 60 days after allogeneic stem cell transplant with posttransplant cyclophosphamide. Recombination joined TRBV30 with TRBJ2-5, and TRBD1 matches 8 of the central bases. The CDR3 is CAWNGRGRGETQYF. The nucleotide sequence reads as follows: TGTGCCTGGAACGGCAGGGGGCGAGGGGAGACCCAGTACTTC.